The 30 T cell receptor beta chains given below trace back to one sample, sequenced in a study of T cell responses to AZD1222 COVID-19 vaccine. Method: immunoSEQ multiplex PCR; TCRdb's copy keeps in-frame clones and lacks some. The repertoire holds about 110,000 clones, with more than 70% as singletons. The specimen was peripheral blood, collected on day 0 of AZD1222 vaccination. These receptors came from an adult in good health.

J is TRBJ2-2 and V is TRBV7-9; 8 bases align to TRBD1. After removal of 1 base from V and 1 base from J, the junction contained 11 bases not matched to a gene. Germline values: CDR1 SEHNR, CDR2 FQNEAQ (reference sequence). This CDR3 spans 19 amino acids. CDR3 nucleotide sequence: TGTGCCAGCAGCTTAGTGCTTACAGGGGGATCTAAGAACACCGGGGAGCTGTTTTTT. Translated: CASSLVLTGGSKNTGELFF.

The chain links TRBV24-1 to TRBJ2-7, with unresolved D. V dropped 4 bases and J dropped 2 bases, with 11 bases sitting between them. The CDR3 covers 14 residues. The germline V gene encodes CDR1 KGHDR and CDR2 SFDVKD. The CDR3 loop is CATSEAGPTYEQYF. The CDR3 DNA reads as TGTGCCACCAGTGAGGCCGGGCCCACCTACGAGCAGTACTTC.

The rearrangement uses TRBV7-2 and TRBJ2-6; 7 nucleotides line up with TRBD2. CDR3 size: 17 residues. After removal of 0 bases from V and 0 bases from J, the junction contained 2 bases not matched to a gene. The V gene's germline CDR1 is SGHTA and CDR2 FQGNSA. The chain's CDR3 is CASSLAGGASGANVLTF. The CDR3 nucleotides read TGTGCCAGCAGCTTAGCGGGAGGGGCCTCTGGGGCCAACGTCCTGACTTTC. Variable domain in full (rest from reference TRBV7-2 and TRBJ2-6): GAGVSQSPSNKVTEKGKDVELRCDPISGHTALYWYRQSLGQGLEFLIYFQGNSAPDKSGLPSDRFSAERTGGSVSTLTIQRTQQEDSAVYLCASSLAGGASGANVLTFGAGSRLTVL.

This clone was counted between two and nine times. This chain connects TRBV7-2 to TRBJ1-2; D is unresolved. Germline V lookup: CDR1 SGHTA, CDR2 FQGNSA. The CDR3 totals 14 residues. V was pared by 5 bases and J by 6 bases, with 16 bases between. The CDR3 sequence: CASSPGFETDGYTF. CDR3 coding DNA: TGTGCCAGCAGCCCGGGTTTCGAGACCGATGGCTACACCTTC. The full variable domain, completed using reference TRBV7-2 and TRBJ1-2, is GAGVSQSPSNKVTEKGKDVELRCDPISGHTALYWYRQSLGQGLEFLIYFQGNSAPDKSGLPSDRFSAERTGGSVSTLTIQRTQQEDSAVYLCASSPGFETDGYTFGSGTRLTVV.

The chain carries TRBV5-1 and TRBJ2-1; 13 bases fit TRBD2. Losses at the gene ends were 3 bases for V and 4 bases for J; bases not matched to a gene: 1. The CDR3 loop spans 15 amino acids. The V gene's germline CDR1 is SGHRS and CDR2 YFSETQ. In DNA form, the CDR3 reads TGCGCCAGCAGCTGGACTAGCGGGAGATACAATGAGCAGTTCTTC. Translated: CASSWTSGRYNEQFF.

The chain carries TRBV27 and TRBJ2-1; D assignment may be TRBD1 or TRBD2 (5 bases each). Germline V CDR1 and CDR2: MNHEY, SMNVEV (reference sequence). The CDR3 is 15 amino acids. V lost 6 bases and J 2 bases, leaving 14 bases between the germline ends. The chain's CDR3 is CASRQHGDAYNEQFF. Here the CDR3 DNA reads TGTGCCAGCAGACAACACGGGGACGCCTACAATGAGCAGTTCTTC.

The genes are TRBV5-1 and TRBJ1-4, with D perhaps matching TRBD1 (6 bases). Germline lookup yields CDR1 SGHRS and CDR2 YFSETQ. This CDR3 comprises 15 residues. The V end was cut by 4 bases, the J end by 11 bases, with 21 bases between. The CDR3: CASSPSRGGGGKLFF. The CDR3 region has the DNA TGCGCCAGCAGCCCCTCCAGGGGTGGGGGAGGGAAACTGTTTTTT.

V and J are TRBV6-1 and TRBJ2-3; 10 nucleotides match TRBD2. The trim removed 1 base at V and 2 bases at J, leaving 3 bases unmatched. CDR1 MNHNS and CDR2 SASEGT come from the germline V gene. CDR3 size: 16 residues. The DNA of the CDR3 is TGTGCCAGCAGTGAAGGAGCGGGAGGGTCCACAGATACGCAGTATTTT. Protein sequence: CASSEGAGGSTDTQYF.

The chain couples TRBV11-2 to TRBJ1-1; TRBD1 might be the D (5 bases). CDR1 is SGHAT and CDR2 is FQNNGV in the germline V gene. With 4 bases removed from V and 1 base from J, the gap between germline ends came to 16 bases. The CDR3 extends over 16 amino acids. CDR3 sequence reads: CASSSGLGRKNTEAFF. Here the CDR3 DNA reads TGTGCCAGCAGCTCCGGACTGGGACGGAAGAACACTGAAGCTTTCTTT.

The chain couples TRBV19 to TRBJ2-1; 13 positions agree with TRBD2. V lost 3 bases and J lost 8; bases outside the gene matches: 7. The length of the CDR3 is 16 residues. Germline assignment: CDR1 LNHDA and CDR2 SQIVND (reference sequence). This CDR3 is CASSIRTSGSGHEQFF. The CDR3 DNA follows: TGTGCCAGTAGTATTCGGACTAGCGGGAGCGGTCATGAGCAGTTCTTC.

The chain has TRBV24-1 and TRBJ1-1; D gene unclear. CDR3 size: 13 residues. Germline V lookup: CDR1 KGHDR, CDR2 SFDVKD. Trimming removed 3 bases at V and 4 bases at J, with 8 bases between. The CDR3 bases are TGTGCCACCAGTGATCCGGACGGCACTGAAGCTTTCTTT. Its translation: CATSDPDGTEAFF.

The chain couples TRBV28 to TRBJ1-3; TRBD1 matches at 7 bases. Trimming took 5 bases from V and 4 from J; bases not matched to a gene: 8. The length of the CDR3 is 15 residues. Germline V gives CDR1 MDHEN, CDR2 SYDVKM. The CDR3 spells CASSRRGLRGNTIYF. In nucleotides, the CDR3 is TGTGCCAGCAGTAGAAGGGGGCTTAGGGGAAACACCATATATTTT.

This chain links TRBV28 with TRBJ2-7, with D unclear. The CDR3 totals 13 residues. With 3 bases removed from V and 3 bases from J, the gap between germline ends came to 9 bases. Germline V lookup: CDR1 MDHEN, CDR2 SYDVKM. The CDR3 nucleotides are TGTGCCAGCAGTTTGGAAAGATACTACGAGCAGTACTTC. It specifies CASSLERYYEQYF.

This chain uses TRBV10-1 with TRBJ2-3; D not certain. In germline, CDR1 is WNHNN, CDR2 SYGVQD (reference sequence). V was pared by 6 bases and J by 4 bases, with 14 bases between. CDR3 length: 14 residues. Here the CDR3 reads CASRAGQHPDTQYF. The DNA for the CDR3 is TGCGCCAGCAGAGCCGGGCAGCACCCAGATACGCAGTATTTT.

The V call is TRBV2, the J call TRBJ1-5, with no clear D. V lost 8 bases, J lost 0 bases, and 11 bases lay in between. This CDR3 comprises 14 residues. The germline gives CDR1 SNHLY, CDR2 FYNNEI. The CDR3 sequence: CASGVLLSNQPQHF. As DNA, the CDR3 is TGTGCCAGCGGGGTCCTACTTAGCAATCAGCCCCAGCATTTT.

This CDR3 reads CASSLAGLPYEQYF. As DNA, the CDR3 is TGTGCCAGCAGCTTGGCCGGACTACCCTACGAGCAGTACTTC. The gene calls are TRBV5-4 and TRBJ2-7; D possibly corresponds to TRBD2 (6 bases). The CDR3 is made up of 14 amino acids. V lost 0 bases and J lost 2, with 9 bases in between. Germline-derived CDR1 and CDR2 are SGHNT and YYREEE (reference sequence).

The chain joins TRBV7-3 to TRBJ2-1, with 12 bases fitting TRBD1. Germline values: CDR1 SGHTA, CDR2 FQGTGA. V lost 4 bases, J lost 5 bases, and 6 bases stayed unmatched. This CDR3 comprises 16 residues. The CDR3 DNA is TGTGCCAGCAGCTCCCCGGGACAGGGGGCCCACAATGAGCAGTTCTTC. It is translated as CASSSPGQGAHNEQFF.

The V call is TRBV19, the J call TRBJ1-5; D is possibly TRBD1 (6 bases). Germline-derived CDR1 and CDR2 are LNHDA and SQIVND (reference sequence). Trimming stripped 7 bases from V and 2 bases from J, with 18 bases between. The CDR3 has 16 amino acids. CDR3 sequence reads: CASTLGGGRGNQPQHF. CDR3 in DNA: TGTGCCAGTACCCTGGGGGGGGGCCGGGGCAATCAGCCCCAGCATTTT.

This clone showed up just a few times. The chain has TRBV7-9 and TRBJ1-6, with D maybe TRBD1 (6 bases). Trimming stripped 5 bases from V and 10 bases from J, with 15 bases between. The CDR3 is 14 residues long. Germline CDR1 is SEHNR and CDR2 is FQNEAQ (reference sequence). This chain's CDR3 is CASSITGSGSPLHF. In DNA, the CDR3 is TGTGCCAGCAGCATTACAGGGTCGGGGTCACCCCTCCACTTT. Full variable domain (rest looked up from reference TRBV7-9 and TRBJ1-6): DTGVSQNPRHKITKRGQNVTFRCDPISEHNRLYWYRQTLGQGPEFLTYFQNEAQLEKSRLLSDRFSAERPKGSFSTLEIQRTEQGDSAMYLCASSITGSGSPLHFGNGTRLTVT.

This clone was observed a single time. The V and J genes are TRBV28 and TRBJ2-5; D may be TRBD1 or TRBD2 (7 bases each). This CDR3 is built from 13 residues. The ends were cut back, 11 bases at V and 3 bases at J, with 16 bases in the middle. Germline V gene data show CDR1 as MDHEN and CDR2 as SYDVKM. Written as DNA, the CDR3 is TGTGCCGCAGGGGGGGTCGCAAAAGAGACCCAGTACTTC. Translated, it gives CAAGGVAKETQYF. The full variable domain, in which reference TRBV28 and TRBJ2-5 provide the parts outside the CDR3, is DVKVTQSSRYLVKRTGEKVFLECVQDMDHENMFWYRQDPGLGLRLIYFSYDVKMKEKGDIPEGYSVSREKKERFSLILESASTNQTSMYLCAAGGVAKETQYFGPGTRLLVL.

The genes are TRBV18 and TRBJ2-3; D gene unclear. Trimming stripped 2 bases from V and 4 bases from J, with 4 bases between. This CDR3 contains 12 residues. Germline-derived CDR1 and CDR2 are KGHSH and LQKENI. CDR3 sequence: CASSPSPDTQYF. CDR3 DNA sequence: TGTGCCAGCTCACCATCGCCAGATACGCAGTATTTT.

The chain has TRBV28 and TRBJ1-5; no definite D call. Trimming pared 6 bases from V and 9 bases from J, leaving 15 bases between. CDR3 length: 13 residues. CDR1 MDHEN and CDR2 SYDVKM come from the germline V gene. The chain's CDR3 is CASSLGPARPQHF. The DNA for the CDR3 is TGTGCCAGCAGCCTAGGACCGGCTCGGCCCCAGCATTTT.

This clone is a singleton in its sample. The CDR3 here is CASSFYNQDSYNEQFF. The CDR3 nucleotides are TGTGCCAGCAGCTTTTACAACCAGGACTCATACAATGAGCAGTTCTTC. This chain links TRBV13 with TRBJ2-1; maybe TRBD2 (5 bases). The CDR3 spans 16 residues. Trimming left V 3 bases short and J 4 bases short, with 16 bases between. CDR1 and CDR2 (germline): PRHDT, FYEKMQ (reference sequence).

This rearrangement joins TRBV2 to TRBJ2-2; TRBD2 aligns across 8 bases. Losses at the gene ends were 7 bases for V and 6 bases for J; bases not matched to a gene: 10. The CDR3 extends over 15 amino acids. Germline V CDR1 and CDR2: SNHLY, FYNNEI. For the CDR3, the DNA is TGTGCCAGCAAGTCCTTAGCGGGATCCGCCGGGGAGCTGTTTTTT. Translating it yields CASKSLAGSAGELFF.

The chain has TRBV4-3 and TRBJ2-1; 11 bases fit TRBD2. Germline assignment: CDR1 LGHNA and CDR2 YSLEER. With V trimmed by 0 bases and J by 8 bases, 6 bases remained unmatched. The CDR3 is 16 amino acids. CDR3 DNA: TGCGCCAGCAGCCAAGATTTTAGCGGGAGGGTTCATGAGCAGTTCTTC. It encodes CASSQDFSGRVHEQFF.

The chain is built from TRBV5-1 and TRBJ2-5, with D uncertain. Trimming removed 0 bases at V and 1 base at J, with 7 bases between. This CDR3 has 14 residues. From germline, CDR1 is SGHRS and CDR2 YFSETQ. This CDR3 reads CASSLGSTQETQYF. Written as DNA, the CDR3 is TGCGCCAGCAGCTTGGGCAGCACCCAAGAGACCCAGTACTTC. Drawing the rest from reference TRBV5-1 and TRBJ2-5, the complete variable domain is KAGVTQTPRYLIKTRGQQVTLSCSPISGHRSVSWYQQTPGQGLQFLFEYFSETQRNKGNFPGRFSGRQFSNSRSEMNVSTLELGDSALYLCASSLGSTQETQYFGPGTRLLVL.

The chain couples TRBV6-5 to TRBJ2-1; 9 bases agree with TRBD1. V trimming: 6 bases; J trimming: 7 bases; junction bases outside the gene matches: 10. This CDR3 comprises 15 residues. Germline V gives CDR1 MNHEY, CDR2 SVGAGI. CDR3 sequence: CASSPPGTGRNEQFF. The CDR3 nucleotides read TGTGCCAGCAGCCCCCCAGGGACAGGGCGAAATGAGCAGTTCTTC.

The chain links TRBV25-1 to TRBJ2-7; weak D call: TRBD1 (6 bases). This CDR3 spans 14 amino acids. The germline gives CDR1 MGHDK, CDR2 SYGVNS. With 4 bases removed from V and 3 bases from J, the gap between germline ends came to 13 bases. The CDR3 region is CASSAPGQVYEQYF. The CDR3 DNA reads as TGTGCCAGCAGTGCCCCGGGACAAGTCTACGAGCAGTACTTC.

The chain employs TRBV29-1 and TRBJ1-1, with TRBD1 matching over 8 bases. After removal of 6 bases from V and 0 bases from J, the junction contained 3 bases not matched to a gene. The CDR3 totals 13 residues. Germline lookup yields CDR1 SQVTM and CDR2 ANQGSEA. CDR3 coding DNA: TGCAGCGTCCAGGGACAGGTGAACACTGAAGCTTTCTTT. It translates to CSVQGQVNTEAFF.

The CDR3 spells CASSYTGEANEKLFF. The CDR3 DNA sequence: TGTGCCAGCAGTTATACAGGGGAGGCTAATGAAAAACTGTTTTTT. The V gene is TRBV28, the J gene TRBJ1-4; the match to TRBD1 covers 7 bases. This CDR3 region has 15 residues. V lost 4 bases, J lost 3 bases, and 5 bases stayed unmatched. CDR1 is MDHEN and CDR2 is SYDVKM in the germline V gene. The full variable domain, rest sourced from reference TRBV28 and TRBJ1-4, is DVKVTQSSRYLVKRTGEKVFLECVQDMDHENMFWYRQDPGLGLRLIYFSYDVKMKEKGDIPEGYSVSREKKERFSLILESASTNQTSMYLCASSYTGEANEKLFFGSGTQLSVL.